This is a list of T cell receptor beta chains from one sample in a study of graft-versus-host responses after intestinal transplantation. No antigen is known for these receptors. The data were produced by immunoSEQ multiplex PCR, yet TCRdb's version contains in-frame clones alone and is incomplete. Among 80,000 to 95,000 clones, about 92% were seen once, and the ten largest hold 2% to 2.5%. The sample here was unstimulated CD8+ T cells sorted from spleen or lymph node cells, taken before intestinal transplant. Receptors were obtained from a human donor who received an intestinal transplant. Both conserved end residues are part of each CDR3. The listing skips clone size in some rows; elsewhere it reads once, few, many or a size class.

V gene,J gene,clone size,CDR3 protein
TRBV27,TRBJ1-5,.,CASSITGVVNQPQHF
TRBV10-3,TRBJ2-1,.,CAISEDGRGNEQFF
TRBV12-5,TRBJ2-1,.,CASGPPRGALSYNEQFF
TRBV7-9,TRBJ2-7,.,CASSLADRAYEQYF
TRBV7-6,TRBJ2-7,.,CASSLGMGQGYEQYF
TRBV9,TRBJ2-7,.,CASSVGELAYEQYF
TRBV6-5,TRBJ1-2,.,CASSLQPHSLYGYTF
TRBV4-1,TRBJ1-6,.,CASSQEGAGGANSPLHF
TRBV5-6,TRBJ2-5,.,CASSFPDREETQYF
TRBV5-4,TRBJ2-1,.,CASRNLAGGLLYEQFF
TRBV6-5,TRBJ1-1,.,CASSWRTANTEAFF
TRBV28,TRBJ2-3,.,CASRNLIAGGSTDTQYF
TRBV7-9,TRBJ1-2,.,CASGDAPNYGYTF
TRBV14,TRBJ2-7,.,CASSQTQDTGAYEQYF
TRBV12-5,TRBJ1-4,.,CASGLVRSSLATNEKLFF
TRBV7-8,TRBJ1-5,.,CATRIGDSNQPQHF
TRBV4-1,TRBJ2-4,.,CASSQVGVKNIQYF
TRBV7-9,TRBJ1-5,few,CASSLGTGNQPQHF
TRBV29-1,TRBJ1-3,once,CSVEVGRLNTIYF
TRBV19,TRBJ1-2,.,CASSLSPGQGNHGYTF
TRBV27,TRBJ1-2,once,CASSLSSVGQSGYTF
TRBV25-1,TRBJ2-7,.,CASSDRYLEQYF
TRBV6-1,TRBJ2-2,.,CASSEAFLTGELFF
TRBV7-8,TRBJ2-1,.,CTSSPSSGGGIYNEQFF
TRBV6-5,TRBJ1-1,once,CASSYASMGTDAFF
TRBV27,TRBJ2-7,.,CASSLSGGYEQYF
TRBV4-3,TRBJ2-1,.,CASSKRLAGDFNEQFF
TRBV30,TRBJ2-7,.,CAWTLGGGEQYF